The 22 T cell receptor beta chains listed next were all sequenced from one sample in a study of shared clonotypes between healthy human individuals. Measured with immunoSEQ multiplex PCR; TCRdb has only the in-frame clones, and not every one. The table has about a million clones, 60% to 80% seen once. The sequenced sample was memory CD4+ T cells from PBMCs. The subset denotes: CD45RA-negative fraction. Receptor source: a young man in good health. Some clones in this sample may be carry-over from other donors' samples.

The genes are TRBV18 and TRBJ1-5; tentatively, D is TRBD1 (6 bases). Per germline, CDR1 KGHSH and CDR2 LQKENI. The CDR3 is 15 residues long. V was pared by 3 bases and J by 3 bases, with 12 bases between. For the CDR3, the DNA is TGTGCCAGCTCACCCAGCCAGGGGAACAATCAGCCCCAGCATTTT. It is translated as CASSPSQGNNQPQHF. The entire variable domain, with the rest obtained from reference TRBV18 and TRBJ1-5, is as follows: NAGVMQNPRHLVRRRGQEARLRCSPMKGHSHVYWYRQLPEEGLKFMVYLQKENIIDESGMPKERFSAEFPKEGPSILRIQQVVRGDSAAYFCASSPSQGNNQPQHFGDGTRLSIL.

The V gene is TRBV30, the J gene TRBJ2-3; no clear D. V gave up 2 bases and J gave up 0 bases, with 6 bases separating them. Germline V CDR1 and CDR2: GTSNPN, SVGIG (reference sequence). The CDR3 spans 13 residues. The CDR3: CAWSSQSTDTQYF. The CDR3 DNA sequence: TGTGCCTGGAGTTCCCAGAGCACAGATACGCAGTATTTT.

The chain links TRBV11-2 to TRBJ2-7; the match to TRBD2 covers 11 bases. This CDR3 region has 15 residues. The V segment lost 4 bases and the J segment 4 bases; nucleotides outside the gene matches: 6. Germline assignment: CDR1 SGHAT and CDR2 FQNNGV. CDR3 residues: CASSWTSGQGYEQYF. DNA of the CDR3: TGTGCCAGCAGCTGGACTAGCGGGCAGGGGTACGAGCAGTACTTC. Full variable domain (missing parts from reference TRBV11-2 and TRBJ2-7): EAGVAQSPRYKIIEKRQSVAFWCNPISGHATLYWYQQILGQGPKLLIQFQNNGVVDDSQLPKDRFSAERLKGVDSTLKIQPAKLEDSAVYLCASSWTSGQGYEQYFGPGTRLTVT.

This clone came up once. The chain has TRBV11-2 and TRBJ1-4; possibly TRBD1 for D (5 bases). V was clipped by 0 bases and J by 6 bases, with 14 bases between them. Germline CDR1 SGHAT, CDR2 FQNNGV. The CDR3 is 16 amino acids. The CDR3 DNA follows: TGTGCCAGCAGCTTAGATCGGGGACGGGTATATGAAAAACTGTTTTTT. This codes for CASSLDRGRVYEKLFF.

CDR3 in DNA: TGTGCCAGCAGTTTACGGCCGGGAAGTGCCGGGGAGCTGTTTTTT. Amino acid sequence: CASSLRPGSAGELFF. J is TRBJ2-2 and V is TRBV28; tentatively, D is TRBD2 (5 bases). The CDR3 is 15 amino acids. V dropped 2 bases and J dropped 6 bases, with 13 bases sitting between them. Germline V CDR1 and CDR2: MDHEN, SYDVKM.

This rearrangement joins TRBV4-1 to TRBJ2-1, with TRBD2 matching 11 bases. The junction had 5 bases not matched to a gene; V was cut back by 1 base and J by 6 bases. Germline assignment: CDR1 MGHRA and CDR2 YSYEKL. The CDR3 totals 16 residues. The CDR3 nucleotides read TGCGCCAGCAGCCAAGTTGTTAGCGGGAGGGGCAATGAGCAGTTCTTC. This translates into CASSQVVSGRGNEQFF.

The chain has TRBV6-5 and TRBJ2-7; D not certain. V was trimmed by 0 bases and J by 1 base, leaving 7 bases between them. The CDR3 totals 14 residues. Per germline, CDR1 MNHEY and CDR2 SVGAGI. CDR3 sequence: CASSYSGQSYEQYF. In DNA, the CDR3 is TGTGCCAGCAGTTACTCTGGGCAGTCCTACGAGCAGTACTTC.

The chain joins TRBV5-1 to TRBJ1-4; D gene unclear. This CDR3 has 15 residues. Deletions cut 0 bases from V and 5 bases from J, with 11 bases between. The germline CDR1 and CDR2 sequences are SGHRS and YFSETQ. The CDR3 protein is CASSLEGRLNEKLFF. The CDR3 coding sequence is TGCGCCAGCAGCTTGGAGGGCAGGCTCAATGAAAAACTGTTTTTT.

This clone came up once. V usage is TRBV30 and J usage is TRBJ1-1; tentative D call: TRBD1 (5 bases). CDR3 length equals 16 residues. CDR1 and CDR2 (germline): GTSNPN, SVGIG (reference sequence). V lost 2 bases to trimming and J lost 0 bases, with 16 bases between them. The CDR3 region is CAWSPPDSRMNTEAFF. The CDR3 DNA is TGTGCCTGGAGTCCTCCCGACAGCCGGATGAACACTGAAGCTTTCTTT.

V and J are TRBV7-3 and TRBJ2-2, with a tentative D call TRBD2 (6 bases). Germline V CDR1 and CDR2: SGHTA, FQGTGA. V lost 0 bases to trimming and J lost 7 bases, with 21 bases between them. The CDR3 loop spans 18 amino acids. The CDR3 reads CASSLTQAASVYGGELFF. CDR3 DNA: TGTGCCAGCAGCTTAACACAGGCGGCTAGCGTGTACGGCGGGGAGCTGTTTTTT.

The rearrangement joins TRBV7-9 to TRBJ2-2, with D uncertain. The germline gives CDR1 SEHNR, CDR2 FQNEAQ (reference sequence). With 5 bases removed from V and 5 bases from J, the gap between germline ends came to 12 bases. This CDR3 has 14 residues. CDR3 protein: CASSLPLATGELFF. The DNA for the CDR3 is TGTGCCAGCAGCCTTCCCTTAGCTACCGGGGAGCTGTTTTTT.

The rearrangement uses TRBV30 and TRBJ1-1; perhaps TRBD1 as D (6 bases). V was shortened by 5 bases and J by 3 bases, with 13 bases between the two germline ends. The CDR3 has 13 amino acids. Looked up from germline, CDR1 is GTSNPN and CDR2 is SVGIG (reference sequence). The CDR3 DNA is TGTGCCTGGTTCCAGGGGTGGGACACTGAAGCTTTCTTT. Protein: CAWFQGWDTEAFF.

V gene TRBV19 combines with J gene TRBJ1-2, with 9 positions matching TRBD1. Germline V gene sequence: CDR1 LNHDA, CDR2 SQIVND (reference sequence). This CDR3 has 16 residues. The junction had 9 bases not matched to a gene; V was cut back by 3 bases and J by 4 bases. The CDR3 coding sequence is TGTGCCAGTAGTATCAAGGGACAGGGTCGCAGCTATGGCTACACCTTC. Its translation is CASSIKGQGRSYGYTF.

About this clone itself: Other DNA sequences within the sample encode an identical CDR3. The chain recombines TRBV2 with TRBJ1-3; D not certain. Deletions cut 4 bases from V and 1 base from J, with 5 bases between. The CDR3 runs to 13 residues. Germline-derived CDR1 and CDR2 are SNHLY and FYNNEI. The CDR3 spells CASSAESGNTIYF. The CDR3 bases are TGTGCCAGCAGTGCGGAATCTGGAAACACCATATATTTT.

This clone came up once. The chain uses TRBV7-2 and TRBJ2-7, with D perhaps matching TRBD1 or TRBD2 (6 bases each). Germline V CDR1 and CDR2: SGHTA, FQGNSA. This CDR3 spans 17 amino acids. V was cut by 2 bases and J by 4 bases, with 21 bases left in between. The CDR3 here is CASSLFPGARLLYEQYF. CDR3 DNA sequence: TGTGCCAGCAGCTTATTCCCGGGGGCACGTCTACTTTACGAGCAGTACTTC. The full variable domain, completed using reference TRBV7-2 and TRBJ2-7, is GAGVSQSPSNKVTEKGKDVELRCDPISGHTALYWYRQSLGQGLEFLIYFQGNSAPDKSGLPSDRFSAERTGGSVSTLTIQRTQQEDSAVYLCASSLFPGARLLYEQYFGPGTRLTVT.

The chain uses TRBV28 and TRBJ1-3; D is unresolved. The CDR3 is 14 amino acids. The V and J ends lost 6 bases and 4 bases respectively, with 13 bases between them. Germline V CDR1 and CDR2: MDHEN, SYDVKM. For the CDR3, the DNA is TGTGCCAGCAGCCTTGGACGGGTCGGAAACACCATATATTTT. The encoded protein is CASSLGRVGNTIYF.

V and J are TRBV2 and TRBJ1-1, with TRBD1 as a possible D gene (6 bases). CDR1 is SNHLY and CDR2 is FYNNEI in the germline V gene. The CDR3 runs to 14 residues. Trimming shortened V by 6 bases and J by 3 bases, and 14 bases separated the two germline ends. The CDR3 protein is CASSGTGWDTEAFF. The CDR3 coding sequence is TGTGCCAGCAGCGGAACAGGGTGGGACACTGAAGCTTTCTTT.

This clone was counted only a few times. The chain uses TRBV6-6 and TRBJ2-5; 7 nucleotides match TRBD1. V was pared by 2 bases and J by 1 base, with 1 base of the junction left unmatched. CDR1 is MNHNY and CDR2 is SVGAGI in the germline V gene (reference sequence). The CDR3 covers 14 residues. The CDR3 DNA reads TGTGCCAGCAGTTACGAGGGGGCCCAAGAGACCCAGTACTTC. Residues: CASSYEGAQETQYF.

Here the CDR3 reads CASSYLTGDRNQPQHF. CDR3 coding DNA: TGTGCCAGCAGTTACTTGACAGGAGATCGCAATCAGCCCCAGCATTTT. This rearrangement joins TRBV6-5 to TRBJ1-5; the D gene is possibly TRBD1 (6 bases). Germline V lookup: CDR1 MNHEY, CDR2 SVGAGI. The length of the CDR3 is 16 residues. V lost 1 base and J 2 bases, leaving 12 bases between the germline ends.

The chain combines TRBV6-4 with TRBJ1-2, with D perhaps TRBD1 (5 bases). The CDR3 is 14 residues long. V lost 6 bases and J lost 4, with 15 bases in between. Per the germline V gene, CDR1 is MRHNA and CDR2 is SNTAGT. The CDR3 reads CASSRGTRVYGYTF. The CDR3 DNA follows: TGTGCCAGCAGCCGGGGCACTCGGGTCTATGGCTACACCTTC.

Concerning this clone: Other DNA sequences from this sample encode an identical CDR3 as well. The V and J genes are TRBV28 and TRBJ1-1, with D hard to call. This CDR3 has 14 amino acids. Germline V gene sequence: CDR1 MDHEN, CDR2 SYDVKM. The V end was cut by 2 bases, the J end by 1 base, with 8 bases between. CDR3: CASSLARRNTEAFF. CDR3 coding DNA: TGTGCCAGCAGTTTAGCGCGCCGGAACACTGAAGCTTTCTTT.

The rearrangement joins TRBV6-4 to TRBJ2-2, with D possibly TRBD1 on 6 matching bases. Germline CDR1 reads MRHNA; CDR2 reads SNTAGT. The V gene lost 6 bases and the J gene lost 2 bases, with 22 bases spanning the gap. The CDR3 runs 18 residues. CDR3 sequence (DNA): TGTGCCAGCAGAGCCCCCTTGGCCGAAGGGGGAAACACCGGGGAGCTGTTTTTT. The encoded protein is CASRAPLAEGGNTGELFF.